These T cell receptor beta chains were read from a single sample in a study of T-cell reconstitution after alpha-beta-depleted transplantation in children. TCRdb itself ran the PCR reads through MiXCR, one entry per CDR3 protein. The table lists 500,000 or so distinct CDR3 sequences, 32% of them singletons. The sequenced sample was PBMCs from the stem cell graft donor, obtained from the stem cell graft. Receptors were obtained from a human donor who donated a stem cell graft to a child with aplastic anemia. Each CDR3 is given with its conserved first and last residue. D genes are given only for firm matches. Rows give clone size only sometimes, using once, few, many, or a class for an expanded clone.

TRBJ2-1,TRBV29-1,few,NA,CSLSKGQGSYNEQFF,TGCAGCCTCAGCAAAGGGCAGGGCTCCTACAATGAGCAGTTCTTC
TRBJ2-3,TRBV11-1,NA,NA,CASSLALGGPPNTQYF,TGTGCCAGCAGCTTAGCGCTCGGTGGGCCCCCAAATACGCAGTATTTT
TRBJ2-4,TRBV5-1,once,NA,CASSLDVRAKNIQYF,TGCGCCAGCAGCTTGGATGTGCGGGCCAAAAACATTCAGTACTTC
TRBJ2-5,TRBV18,NA,NA,CASSRFQETQYF,TGTGCCAGCTCACGGTTTCAAGAGACCCAGTACTTC
TRBJ1-2,TRBV6-1,few,TRBD1,CAIDYRTGFGYTF,TGTGCCATCGATTATAGGACAGGGTTTGGCTACACCTTC
TRBJ1-1,TRBV29-1,few,NA,CSVELFMNTEAFF,TGCAGCGTTGAACTATTCATGAACACTGAAGCTTTCTTT
TRBJ1-5,TRBV12-3/TRBV12-4,NA,NA,CASSSNRGSFNQPQHF,TGTGCCAGCAGTTCCAACCGGGGCAGTTTCAATCAGCCCCAGCATTTT
TRBJ2-1,TRBV20-1,NA,NA,CSAGATYNEQFF,TGCAGTGCCGGGGCCACCTACAATGAGCAGTTCTTC
TRBJ2-5,TRBV7-2,NA,NA,CASSPWGREETQYF,TGTGCCAGCAGCCCGTGGGGGCGGGAAGAGACCCAGTACTTC
TRBJ1-4,TRBV30,NA,NA,CAWMAGRKEKLFF,TGTGCCTGGATGGCAGGGCGCAAGGAAAAACTGTTTTTT
TRBJ2-2,TRBV5-1,few,NA,CASSLEGSAGELFF,TGCGCCAGCAGCTTGGAAGGATCGGCCGGGGAGCTGTTTTTT
TRBJ2-3,TRBV4-2,few,NA,CASSQDSGSTDTQYF,TGTGCCAGCAGCCAAGATAGCGGCAGCACAGATACGCAGTATTTT
TRBJ1-6,TRBV5-6,NA,TRBD1,CASSLVGQGQSPLHF,TGTGCCAGCAGCTTGGTGGGACAGGGGCAATCACCCCTCCACTTT
TRBJ2-2,TRBV7-9,NA,NA,CASSQRGPSTGELFF,TGTGCCAGCAGCCAACGAGGACCATCCACCGGGGAGCTGTTTTTT
TRBJ2-5,TRBV9,few,TRBD2,CASSAGLAGVFGETQYF,TGTGCCAGCAGCGCCGGACTAGCGGGAGTCTTCGGGGAGACCCAGTACTTC
TRBJ1-2,TRBV20-1,few,NA,CSARRQINYGYTF,TGCAGTGCTAGACGACAGATAAACTATGGCTACACCTTC